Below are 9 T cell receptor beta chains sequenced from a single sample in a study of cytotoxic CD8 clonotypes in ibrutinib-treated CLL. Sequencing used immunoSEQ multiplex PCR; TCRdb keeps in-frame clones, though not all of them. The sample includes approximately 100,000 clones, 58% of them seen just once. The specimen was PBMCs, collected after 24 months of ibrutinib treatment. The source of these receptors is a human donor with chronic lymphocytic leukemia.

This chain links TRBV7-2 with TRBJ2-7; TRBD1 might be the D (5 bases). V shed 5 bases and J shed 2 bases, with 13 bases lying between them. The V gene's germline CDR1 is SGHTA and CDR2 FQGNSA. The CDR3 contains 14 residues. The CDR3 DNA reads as TGTGCCAGCAGCCCCAGGACAAACACCTACGAGCAGTACTTC. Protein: CASSPRTNTYEQYF.

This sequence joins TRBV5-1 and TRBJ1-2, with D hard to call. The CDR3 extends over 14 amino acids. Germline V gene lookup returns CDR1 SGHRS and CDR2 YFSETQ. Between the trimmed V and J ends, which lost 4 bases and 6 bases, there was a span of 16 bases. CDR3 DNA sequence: TGCGCCAGCAGCCCGGGTCAGTGGACGGATGGCTACACCTTC. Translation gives CASSPGQWTDGYTF.

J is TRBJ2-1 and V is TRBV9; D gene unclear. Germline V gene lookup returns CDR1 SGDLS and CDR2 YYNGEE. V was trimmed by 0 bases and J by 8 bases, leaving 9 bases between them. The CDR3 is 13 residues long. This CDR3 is CASSVEGLYEQFF. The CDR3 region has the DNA TGTGCCAGCAGCGTAGAAGGCTTGTATGAGCAGTTCTTC.

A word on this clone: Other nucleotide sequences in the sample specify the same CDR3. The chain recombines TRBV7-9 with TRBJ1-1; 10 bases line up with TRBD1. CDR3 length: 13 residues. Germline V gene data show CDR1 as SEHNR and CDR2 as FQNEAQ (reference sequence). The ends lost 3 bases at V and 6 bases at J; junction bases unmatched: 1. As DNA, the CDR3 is TGTGCCAGCAGCTTGGACAGGGGGGCTGAAGCTTTCTTT. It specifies CASSLDRGAEAFF.

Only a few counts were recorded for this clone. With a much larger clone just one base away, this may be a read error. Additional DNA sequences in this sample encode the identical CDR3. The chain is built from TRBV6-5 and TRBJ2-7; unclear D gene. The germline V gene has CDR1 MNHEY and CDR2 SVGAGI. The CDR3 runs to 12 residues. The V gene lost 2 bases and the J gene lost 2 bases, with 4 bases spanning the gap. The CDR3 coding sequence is TGTGCCAGCAGTTACGGCACCTACGAGCAGTACTTC. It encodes CASSYGTYEQYF.

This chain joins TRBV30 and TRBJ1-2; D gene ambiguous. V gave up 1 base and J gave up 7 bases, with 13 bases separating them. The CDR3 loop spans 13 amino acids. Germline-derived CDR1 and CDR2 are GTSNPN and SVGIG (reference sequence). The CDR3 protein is CAWSGAGSGGYTF. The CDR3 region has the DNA TGTGCCTGGAGTGGGGCGGGGTCGGGTGGCTACACCTTC.

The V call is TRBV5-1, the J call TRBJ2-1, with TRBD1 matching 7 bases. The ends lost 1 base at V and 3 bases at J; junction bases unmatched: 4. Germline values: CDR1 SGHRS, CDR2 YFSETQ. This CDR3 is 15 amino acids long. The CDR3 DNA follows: TGCGCCAGCAGCTTGAGGACAGGAGTCTACAATGAGCAGTTCTTC. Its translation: CASSLRTGVYNEQFF.

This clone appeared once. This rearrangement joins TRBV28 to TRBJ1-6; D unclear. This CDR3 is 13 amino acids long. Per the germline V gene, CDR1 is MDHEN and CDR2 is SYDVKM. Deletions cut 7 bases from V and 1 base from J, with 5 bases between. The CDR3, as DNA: TGTGCCAGCAAAGAATCCTATAATTCACCCCTCCACTTT. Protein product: CASKESYNSPLHF.

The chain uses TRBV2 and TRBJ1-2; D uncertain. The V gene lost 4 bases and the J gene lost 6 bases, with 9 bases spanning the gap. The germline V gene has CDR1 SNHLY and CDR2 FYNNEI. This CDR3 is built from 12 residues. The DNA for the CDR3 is TGTGCCAGCAGTGTAAGGGCACATGGCTACACCTTC. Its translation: CASSVRAHGYTF.